The sequence of this T cell receptor (beta chain) was determined in a study of B cell selection in AIRE deficiency. Overall study findings and caveats: About 30.6% of healthy-shared Treg sequences were found among patient Tconv cells.

The sorted conventional CD4 T cells were gated as CD4+CD127+. Remarks on this clone: Antigen unknown.

V was clipped by 5 bases and J by 3 bases, with 8 bases between them. The CDR3 runs 12 residues. The V gene's germline CDR1 is SGHAT and CDR2 FQNNGV. The data were produced by immunoSEQ multiplex PCR, yet TCRdb's version contains in-frame clones alone and is incomplete. The sample yields 21,000 or so clones, approximately 97% seen once. This clonotype was obtained from a human donor with AIRE deficiency. The chain recombines TRBV11-2 with TRBJ2-7; D remains unclear. The specimen sequenced was conventional CD4+ T cells sorted from PBMCs. The DNA of the CDR3 is TGTGCCAGCAGCCAGACGGACTACGAGCAGTACTTC. Its protein product is CASSQTDYEQYF.